Following are 14 T cell receptor beta chains from one sample sequenced in a study of cytomegalovirus exposure and HLA in healthy donors. The PCR was carried out with 60 Vbeta primers and 13 Jbeta primers. Sequencing was performed with immunoSEQ multiplex PCR; in TCRdb, only in-frame clones are kept and a portion is missing. The repertoire includes approximately 190,000 clones, over 65% of them detected once, and approximately 2.9% sits in the top ten. The specimen was PBMCs. The receptors stem from a woman between 45 and 65 years old in good health and CMV-seropositive.

The chain couples TRBV6-1 to TRBJ2-5, with unresolved D. The germline V gene encodes CDR1 MNHNS and CDR2 SASEGT. Trimming left V 11 bases short and J 2 bases short, with 12 bases between. The CDR3 contains 12 residues. The CDR3 DNA reads as TGTGCCGTTGAGGATTTACAAGAGACCCAGTACTTC. Translation gives CAVEDLQETQYF.

The chain carries TRBV10-3 and TRBJ2-1, with TRBD2 matching over 8 bases. V was clipped by 6 bases and J by 10 bases; unmatched bases: 5. Germline lookup yields CDR1 ENHRY and CDR2 SYGVKD. This CDR3 has 12 residues. The CDR3 sequence is CAIRPSGGEQFF. CDR3 nucleotides: TGTGCCATCAGGCCTTCGGGGGGGGAGCAGTTCTTC.

The J gene is TRBJ1-6, the V gene TRBV11-1; TRBD1 agrees at 8 bases. The CDR3 consists of 15 residues. V lost 6 bases to trimming and J lost 8 bases; unmatched junction nucleotides: 9. Germline CDR1 reads SGHAT; CDR2 reads FQDESV (reference sequence). CDR3 residues: CASSPSGTGDSPLHF. The DNA of the CDR3 is TGTGCCAGCAGTCCCTCCGGGACAGGAGATTCACCCCTCCACTTT.

The genes are TRBV10-3 and TRBJ2-7, with TRBD1 as a possible D gene (6 bases). CDR1 and CDR2 (germline): ENHRY, SYGVKD. V lost 6 bases and J 2 bases, leaving 11 bases between the germline ends. CDR3 length equals 13 residues. CDR3 sequence reads: CAIRAGQTYEQYF. In DNA, the CDR3 is TGTGCCATCAGGGCCGGACAGACCTACGAGCAGTACTTC.

The rearrangement links TRBV9 to TRBJ2-7, with D maybe TRBD2 (5 bases). Germline V gene sequence: CDR1 SGDLS, CDR2 YYNGEE. Deletions cut 6 bases from V and 7 bases from J, with 17 bases between. This CDR3 has 13 amino acids. For the CDR3, the DNA is TGTGCCAGCAACCCGAGGGCGGATGGGGAGCAGTACTTC. Its translation is CASNPRADGEQYF.

V is TRBV6-5 and J is TRBJ1-2; D ambiguous. Germline V gene lookup returns CDR1 MNHEY and CDR2 SVGAGI. This CDR3 spans 15 amino acids. The V gene lost 5 bases and the J gene lost 2 bases, with 15 bases spanning the gap. The CDR3 bases are TGTGCCAGCAGTCCCAGTGGCTTATTAAACTATGGCTACACCTTC. It codes for CASSPSGLLNYGYTF.

The V call is TRBV2, the J call TRBJ1-5; tentative D call: TRBD1 (5 bases). The CDR3 spans 13 residues. V lost 5 bases and J 2 bases, leaving 7 bases between the germline ends. The germline CDR1 and CDR2 sequences are SNHLY and FYNNEI. The CDR3 region has the DNA TGTGCCAGCAGTACAGGTCGCAATCAGCCCCAGCATTTT. It codes for CASSTGRNQPQHF.

V gene TRBV21-1 combines with J gene TRBJ1-1; TRBD1 is the table's D call and was not checked against the DNA. TRBV21-1 counts as a pseudogene. The CDR3 totals 13 residues. The CDR3 DNA reads as TGTGCCAGCAGCAAAGACCAGGGATCCGAAGCTTTCTTT. As protein: CASSKDQGSEAFF.

V gene TRBV11-2 combines with J gene TRBJ2-7, with a tentative D call TRBD2 (7 bases). Trimming removed 11 bases from V and 2 bases from J, with 19 bases in between. CDR1 is SGHAT, CDR2 FQNNGV, per germline. The CDR3 has 14 amino acids. The CDR3 spells CASVGASGPYEQYF. CDR3 coding DNA: TGTGCCTCTGTGGGGGCTAGCGGACCCTACGAGCAGTACTTC. Combining the CDR3 with reference TRBV11-2 and TRBJ2-7 gives the whole variable domain EAGVAQSPRYKIIEKRQSVAFWCNPISGHATLYWYQQILGQGPKLLIQFQNNGVVDDSQLPKDRFSAERLKGVDSTLKIQPAKLEDSAVYLCASVGASGPYEQYFGPGTRLTVT.

Note on this clone: An end of the junction does not agree with germline; a read error may underlie this. The chain couples TRBV5-5 to TRBJ1-1; D unclear. The CDR3 spans 15 residues. Germline-derived CDR1 and CDR2 are SGHKS and YYEKEE (reference sequence). The CDR3 is CASSQESAENTEAFF. The CDR3 DNA reads TGCGCCAGCAGCCAAGAATCCGCGGAGAACACTGAAGCTTTCTTT.

J is TRBJ2-1 and V is TRBV27, with TRBD2 matching over 7 bases. V dropped 3 bases and J dropped 6; count of bases not matched to a gene: 8. Germline V CDR1 and CDR2: MNHEY, SMNVEV (reference sequence). This CDR3 contains 15 residues. CDR3 sequence reads: CASSFVTGGINEQFF. Here the CDR3 DNA reads TGTGCCAGCAGTTTTGTGACGGGGGGAATCAATGAGCAGTTCTTC.

V gene TRBV28 combines with J gene TRBJ1-2; 8 bases agree with TRBD1. The V and J ends lost 4 bases and 0 bases, in that order; junction bases with no gene match: 7. CDR3 length: 16 amino acids. Germline V CDR1 and CDR2: MDHEN, SYDVKM. This CDR3 is CASSSSGQGPNYGYTF. Written as DNA, the CDR3 is TGTGCCAGCAGTTCGTCAGGACAGGGACCTAACTATGGCTACACCTTC.

The chain employs TRBV7-2 and TRBJ2-7; no firm D call. The V end was cut by 1 base, the J end by 2 bases, with 9 bases between. The CDR3 is 14 amino acids. Germline V gene data show CDR1 as SGHTA and CDR2 as FQGNSA. DNA of the CDR3: TGTGCCAGCAGCTTAGTTGGCCTTACCTACGAGCAGTACTTC. It is translated as CASSLVGLTYEQYF.

Comments on this clone: No conserved phenylalanine or tryptophan ends this CDR3, so it is likely a read error. The limits of the CDR3 on the DNA are not certain, so only TCRdb's listed CDR3 is given. The rearrangement uses TRBV10-1 and TRBJ1-2. The CDR3 adds up to 8 amino acids, both ends counted. Germline CDR1 WNHNN, CDR2 SYGVQD (reference sequence). The CDR3 spells CASTGNQN.